Below are 30 T cell receptor beta chains sequenced from a single sample in a study of shared clonotypes between healthy human individuals. Cells designated naive CD8 were CD45RO-negative and were positively selected for CCR7, with terminally differentiated effector memory CD45RA+ cells excluded. Profiling relied on immunoSEQ multiplex PCR, and the TCRdb table lists in-frame clones only, not all of them. The repertoire has around 2,000,000 clones, about 95% of them found once; the top ten carry more than 0.95%. The sample consisted of naive CD8+ T cells sorted from blood. Source of these receptors: a man between 18 and 35 years old in good health.

The rearrangement joins TRBV27 to TRBJ1-2, with D perhaps matching TRBD1 (5 bases). The ends were cut back, 5 bases at V and 4 bases at J, with 11 bases in the middle. CDR1 is MNHEY and CDR2 is SMNVEV in the germline V gene (reference sequence). This CDR3 contains 13 residues. CDR3 residues: CASSPQVSYGYTF. DNA for the CDR3: TGTGCCAGCAGTCCACAGGTTAGCTATGGCTACACCTTC.

V and J are TRBV28 and TRBJ2-1; D not certain. Deletions cut 6 bases from V and 0 bases from J, with 12 bases between. Germline-derived CDR1 and CDR2 are MDHEN and SYDVKM. This CDR3 comprises 15 residues. CDR3 residues: CASSLPYGSYNEQFF. The DNA of the CDR3 is TGTGCCAGCAGCCTCCCTTACGGCTCCTACAATGAGCAGTTCTTC.

This clone was seen a few times. Within the sample, other DNA sequences also encode this same CDR3. The chain couples TRBV7-9 to TRBJ1-5, with D possibly matching TRBD1 (5 bases). The V gene's germline CDR1 is SEHNR and CDR2 FQNEAQ (reference sequence). This CDR3 comprises 12 residues. Trimming removed 4 bases from V and 6 bases from J, with 7 bases in between. CDR3 sequence: CASSSGVQPQHF. The CDR3 coding sequence is TGTGCCAGCAGCTCGGGGGTTCAGCCCCAGCATTTT.

The rearrangement joins TRBV9 to TRBJ2-1; no clear D. Germline CDR1 SGDLS, CDR2 YYNGEE. CDR3 size: 13 residues. Trimming stripped 2 bases from V and 8 bases from J, with 11 bases between. CDR3 amino acids: CASSVDGLDEQFF. CDR3 coding DNA: TGTGCCAGCAGCGTCGACGGCCTCGATGAGCAGTTCTTC.

The rearrangement links TRBV28 to TRBJ2-7; the D call may be TRBD1 or TRBD2 (6 bases each). Germline lookup yields CDR1 MDHEN and CDR2 SYDVKM. The CDR3 sequence is 14 residues long. Trimming shortened V by 6 bases and J by 4 bases, and 16 bases separated the two germline ends. DNA for the CDR3: TGTGCCAGCAGCCCCTTCGGGGGCGGGTACGAGCAGTACTTC. Its translation is CASSPFGGGYEQYF.

The chain couples TRBV28 to TRBJ1-1, with TRBD1 as a possible D gene (6 bases). The CDR3 runs 15 residues. Between the trimmed V and J ends, which lost 2 bases and 0 bases, there was a span of 10 bases. CDR1 and CDR2 from the germline V gene are MDHEN and SYDVKM. CDR3 bases: TGTGCCAGCAGTTTACAGGGGCCAATGAACACTGAAGCTTTCTTT. Its translation is CASSLQGPMNTEAFF.

The chain joins TRBV9 to TRBJ2-7, with D perhaps matching TRBD2 (6 bases). The CDR3 contains 15 residues. CDR1 and CDR2 (germline): SGDLS, YYNGEE. Trimming removed 1 base from V and 0 bases from J, with 11 bases in between. CDR3 coding DNA: TGTGCCAGCAGCGTATCCGGGGACTTCTCCTACGAGCAGTACTTC. Protein product: CASSVSGDFSYEQYF. Supplemented by reference TRBV9 and TRBJ2-7, the full variable domain reads DSGVTQTPKHLITATGQRVTLRCSPRSGDLSVYWYQQSLDQGLQFLIQYYNGEERAKGNILERFSAQQFPDLHSELNLSSLELGDSALYFCASSVSGDFSYEQYFGPGTRLTVT.

Here the CDR3 reads CASSMGQGAKEQYF. DNA for the CDR3: TGTGCCAGCAGCATGGGACAGGGGGCAAAGGAGCAGTACTTC. V and J are TRBV5-6 and TRBJ2-7; 12 nucleotides agree with TRBD1. V gave up 4 bases and J gave up 7 bases; unmatched junction bases: 6. The CDR3 sequence is 14 residues long. The germline V gene encodes CDR1 SGHDT and CDR2 YYEEEE.

This chain connects TRBV12-5 to TRBJ1-5, with TRBD1 matching 9 bases. The J segment lost 0 bases and the V segment lost 7 bases, leaving 10 bases of the junction unmatched. This CDR3 region has 17 residues. Germline CDR1 reads LGHNT; CDR2 reads FRNRAP. The CDR3 protein is CASVPGTGTYSNQPQHF. For the CDR3, the DNA is TGTGCTAGTGTCCCCGGGACAGGGACATATAGCAATCAGCCCCAGCATTTT.

This clone was picked up a small number of times. The chain recombines TRBV10-3 with TRBJ1-2, with D possibly being TRBD1 (5 bases). V lost 11 bases and J 6 bases, leaving 19 bases between the germline ends. The CDR3 totals 13 residues. Per germline, CDR1 ENHRY and CDR2 SYGVKD. The CDR3 DNA is TGTGCCCCCAACTCGGGGCCGCCCCATGGCTACACCTTC. Translating gives CAPNSGPPHGYTF.

This sequence joins TRBV11-2 and TRBJ1-4, with TRBD1 as a possible D gene (5 bases). Germline values: CDR1 SGHAT, CDR2 FQNNGV. This CDR3 is built from 20 residues. V was pared by 0 bases and J by 0 bases, with 20 bases between. In nucleotides, the CDR3 is TGTGCCAGCAGCTTAGACATCTTAGTTGGGGACTTTACAACTAATGAAAAACTGTTTTTT. Amino acids: CASSLDILVGDFTTNEKLFF.

The table lists this clone with a count of one. V and J are TRBV20-1 and TRBJ2-1, with D hard to call. V was pared by 1 base and J by 9 bases, with 4 bases between. This CDR3 is 10 amino acids long. The germline V gene has CDR1 DFQATT and CDR2 SNEGSKA (reference sequence). CDR3 nucleotide sequence: TGCAGTGCTAGAGGGACTGAGCAGTTCTTC. Amino acid sequence: CSARGTEQFF.

This sequence joins TRBV9 and TRBJ2-2; TRBD2 is a possible D gene (6 bases). Germline lookup yields CDR1 SGDLS and CDR2 YYNGEE. V was shortened by 0 bases and J by 7 bases, with 13 bases between the two germline ends. This CDR3 spans 15 amino acids. CDR3 amino acids: CASSVGASANGELFF. The CDR3 DNA sequence: TGTGCCAGCAGCGTAGGGGCTAGCGCAAACGGGGAGCTGTTTTTT.

This chain uses TRBV5-6 with TRBJ2-1; D call uncertain. The CDR3 runs to 15 residues. V lost 0 bases and J lost 9, with 16 bases in between. The germline CDR1 and CDR2 sequences are SGHDT and YYEEEE. In DNA, the CDR3 is TGTGCCAGCAGCTTGGAGGCAGGATTATTCAGTGAGCAGTTCTTC. Translation gives CASSLEAGLFSEQFF.

The genes are TRBV29-1 and TRBJ2-1; D gene unclear. CDR1 SQVTM and CDR2 ANQGSEA come from the germline V gene. Trimming stripped 3 bases from V and 2 bases from J, with 8 bases between. This CDR3 contains 13 residues. Here the CDR3 reads CSVDRKTYNEQFF. The CDR3 region has the DNA TGCAGCGTTGATCGTAAGACCTACAATGAGCAGTTCTTC.

The rearrangement links TRBV7-6 to TRBJ2-2; 9 bases map to TRBD2. The junction had 7 bases not matched to a gene; V was cut back by 5 bases and J by 6 bases. This CDR3 spans 15 amino acids. Germline lookup yields CDR1 SGHVS and CDR2 FNYEAQ. The CDR3 region is CASSRGLAPAGELFF. CDR3 nucleotide sequence: TGTGCCAGCAGCCGAGGACTAGCGCCAGCCGGGGAGCTGTTTTTT.

As concerns this clone: This sample also contains other DNA sequences that code for the same CDR3. The chain carries TRBV19 and TRBJ1-2; D may be TRBD1 (5 bases). The CDR3 length is 13 residues. The germline V and J ends were trimmed by 5 bases and 4 bases, with 11 bases remaining between them. Germline V CDR1 and CDR2: LNHDA, SQIVND (reference sequence). The CDR3 loop is CASSPGGLYGYTF. The CDR3 coding sequence is TGTGCCAGTAGTCCCGGGGGACTCTATGGCTACACCTTC.

V is TRBV7-9 and J is TRBJ1-1; TRBD1 agrees at 8 bases. This CDR3 contains 16 residues. In germline, CDR1 is SEHNR, CDR2 FQNEAQ (reference sequence). V lost 1 base to trimming and J lost 4 bases; unmatched junction nucleotides: 8. This CDR3 reads CASSLGAGGYGTEAFF. The CDR3 DNA reads TGTGCCAGCAGCTTAGGGGCAGGGGGCTATGGCACTGAAGCTTTCTTT.

V and J are TRBV6-5 and TRBJ1-1; D may be TRBD1 (5 bases). Germline CDR1 is MNHEY and CDR2 is SVGAGI. Trimming took off 2 bases at V and 6 bases at J, with 13 bases between the two ends. The CDR3 extends over 14 amino acids. Here the CDR3 DNA reads TGTGCCAGCAGTTACGGAGACAGTCTATCTGAAGCTTTCTTT. Its protein product is CASSYGDSLSEAFF.

V and J are TRBV11-2 and TRBJ2-2; D is ambiguous. The CDR3 has 11 residues. Trimming cost V 7 bases and J 4 bases, with 4 bases left between them. CDR1 and CDR2 (germline): SGHAT, FQNNGV. CDR3 sequence reads: CASTPTGELFF. DNA for the CDR3: TGTGCCAGCACACCCACCGGGGAGCTGTTTTTT.

The chain recombines TRBV5-6 with TRBJ2-5, with 10 nucleotides matching TRBD1. Germline V gene lookup returns CDR1 SGHDT and CDR2 YYEEEE. V gave up 4 bases and J gave up 5 bases; unmatched junction bases: 5. The CDR3 has 14 residues. CDR3: CASSAGTGDETQYF. For the CDR3, the DNA is TGTGCCAGCAGCGCCGGGACAGGGGATGAGACCCAGTACTTC.

Note on this clone: Other DNA sequences in the sample encode the same CDR3. The chain couples TRBV19 to TRBJ2-3; TRBD2 matches at 7 bases. CDR3 length equals 15 residues. Germline V CDR1 and CDR2: LNHDA, SQIVND (reference sequence). V lost 3 bases and J lost 1; bases outside the gene matches: 4. The CDR3 loop reads CASSIWGGGTDTQYF. For the CDR3, the DNA is TGTGCCAGTAGTATTTGGGGAGGGGGCACAGATACGCAGTATTTT.

The chain links TRBV19 to TRBJ2-7; 8 positions match TRBD2. The CDR3 consists of 17 residues. CDR1 and CDR2 (germline): LNHDA, SQIVND (reference sequence). V was pared by 1 base and J by 5 bases, with 13 bases of the junction left unmatched. CDR3 sequence: CASSIVGTGGPFHEQYF. Here the CDR3 DNA reads TGTGCCAGTAGTATAGTCGGGACGGGAGGGCCTTTTCACGAGCAGTACTTC.

The chain links TRBV5-6 to TRBJ1-2, with 11 positions matching TRBD1. This CDR3 comprises 14 residues. Germline V lookup: CDR1 SGHDT, CDR2 YYEEEE. J gave up 4 bases and V 4 bases, and 3 bases lay outside the gene matches. CDR3: CASSEGQGAYGYTF. The CDR3 DNA follows: TGTGCCAGCAGCGAAGGACAGGGGGCCTATGGCTACACCTTC.

The V gene is TRBV30, the J gene TRBJ2-3, with D tentatively TRBD2 (5 bases). Trimming left V 1 base short and J 2 bases short, with 7 bases between. The V gene's germline CDR1 is GTSNPN and CDR2 SVGIG (reference sequence). This CDR3 is built from 13 residues. The CDR3 DNA follows: TGTGCCTGGAGTGCGGGGATCACAGATACGCAGTATTTT. Its translation: CAWSAGITDTQYF.

CDR3 in amino acids: CASSVDRSYNEQFF. The CDR3, as DNA: TGTGCCAGCAGTGTGGACAGGAGCTACAATGAGCAGTTCTTC. The chain is built from TRBV27 and TRBJ2-1; TRBD1 matches at 7 bases. Germline values: CDR1 MNHEY, CDR2 SMNVEV (reference sequence). The trim removed 5 bases at V and 3 bases at J, leaving 4 bases unmatched. The CDR3 loop spans 14 amino acids.

For this clone: Other DNA sequences from this sample encode an identical CDR3 as well. The chain carries TRBV4-1 and TRBJ1-1; D is undetermined. The CDR3 has 14 amino acids. From germline, CDR1 is MGHRA and CDR2 YSYEKL. V gave up 0 bases and J gave up 1 base, with 6 bases separating them. The CDR3 loop reads CASSQDRTNTEAFF. The CDR3 coding sequence is TGCGCCAGCAGCCAAGATCGGACGAACACTGAAGCTTTCTTT.

This chain uses TRBV7-6 with TRBJ2-3, with D perhaps matching TRBD2 (5 bases). The CDR3 length is 12 residues. The germline V gene encodes CDR1 SGHVS and CDR2 FNYEAQ. Trimming removed 5 bases from V and 8 bases from J, with 11 bases in between. As DNA, the CDR3 is TGTGCCAGCAGCCGCCCGGCGGGTACGCAGTATTTT. Translation gives CASSRPAGTQYF. Variable domain in full (rest from reference TRBV7-6 and TRBJ2-3): GAGVSQSPRYKVTKRGQDVALRCDPISGHVSLYWYRQALGQGPEFLTYFNYEAQQDKSGLPNDRFSAERPEGSISTLTIQRTEQRDSAMYRCASSRPAGTQYFGPGTRLTVL.

The gene calls are TRBV11-2 and TRBJ1-4, with D possibly being TRBD1 (6 bases). Trimming left V 0 bases short and J 4 bases short, with 15 bases between. The CDR3 is 17 amino acids. The V gene's germline CDR1 is SGHAT and CDR2 FQNNGV. For the CDR3, the DNA is TGTGCCAGCAGCTTAGATCCGACAGGCCGTATTAATGAAAAACTGTTTTTT. Its protein is CASSLDPTGRINEKLFF.

The chain links TRBV30 to TRBJ1-2; D uncertain. The CDR3 contains 15 residues. Trimming pared 0 bases from V and 3 bases from J, leaving 14 bases between. Germline V gene lookup returns CDR1 GTSNPN and CDR2 SVGIG (reference sequence). The CDR3 reads CAWSVRPTRYYGYTF. The DNA of the CDR3 is TGTGCCTGGAGTGTACGACCCACTAGGTACTATGGCTACACCTTC.